This TCR beta chain was identified in a study of beta chain features in type 1 diabetes listed by TCRdb under 2018. With respect to the entire study: No differences in mean age, gender distribution, total cell number or subset yield were found between patients and healthy donors. Whereas all 30 or so donors provided naive and central memory subsets, regulatory and stem cell-like memory subsets were isolated from just 8 patients and about 8 healthy donors. Across all samples, almost 110 million sorted cells were examined, and cell number per subset correlated strongly with RNA yield. The study compared the TCRB repertoires of sorted circulating CD4+ T cell subsets in recently diagnosed type 1 diabetes patients with those in matched healthy donors. General conclusions and limits of the study: Naive, central memory and regulatory TCRB repertoires appeared to be more similar among patients than among healthy donors. A moderate but significant shortening of TCRB CDR3 length was observed in type 1 diabetes patients in all four CD4+ subsets. Fewer insertions and more nucleotide deletions at VDJ recombination sites were observed in patients with type 1 diabetes, implying thymic rearrangement abnormalities. PCR might favor shorter templates, but patient and control samples were amplified and corrected together, so any skew would affect both groups equally. Only small numbers of individuals were included in the HLA sub-analyses, which left unresolved whether HLA type had any influence on TCRB rearrangement. Sequencing cDNA rather than genomic DNA could over-represent highly expressing activated cells, although activation and CD3 levels did not differ between groups.

The High Capacity cDNA Reverse Transcription Kit was used to reverse transcribe all of the isolated RNA, meaning that expressed TCRB transcripts were what got sequenced. Naive, central memory and regulatory T cell samples underwent deep immunoSEQ sequencing, averaging approximately 3.5 million total reads per sample. After sorted cells were lysed in RLT buffer, RNA was extracted with DNase-treated RNeasy Micro or Mini kits, with the choice depending on cell number. Each cell subset was processed on its own to prevent cross-contamination, while patient and healthy donor samples were processed together. The immunoSEQ multiplex PCR was used to amplify TCRB sequences from cDNA, generating 87-bp fragments that spanned the CDR3 region. The amplicons were sequenced using the Illumina HiSeq platform. The study's processing was this. PCR bias was computationally corrected using synthetic template baselines, reads within Hamming distance 2 were collapsed, and singletons that could not be merged were discarded. Reads were aligned to IMGT to assign V, D and J genes, CDR3 length, and insertions or deletions at six rearrangement sites. Within each subset, clonotype counts were normalized to sorted cell number, after which true diversity and Gini coefficients were computed with the tcR R package. The overlap coefficient, calculated on TCRB nucleotide sequences, was used to quantify repertoire sharing. TCRdb provides this immuneACCESS table in a form limited to in-frame rearrangements. Some clones are lacking; in checked studies, under half of them reflect an unresolved V gene, and why the rest are absent is not known. The V and J calls and the clone size are those of that table, but D and trimming were determined from the DNA. A total of more than 150,000 clones appear in this sample, just over 9% of them only once. The ten top clones hold 2.3% of the sample.

Each donor gave one peripheral blood draw, averaging roughly 120 mL, which was collected into heparinised tubes. A BD FACSAria II and a panel including CD45RO, CCR7, CD25, CD127, CD95 and CD27 were used to sort naive, central memory, regulatory and stem cell-like memory CD4+ T cells. All sorted populations exceeded 98% purity. PBMCs were isolated immediately by Lymphoprep density gradient centrifugation and stained directly without culture. To minimize batch effects, samples were stained and sorted in pairs, one healthy donor with one patient per experiment. Comment on this clone: Its antigen is currently not known. Base qualities are not recorded, but no much larger clone differs from it by a single base.

From the cysteine up to the phenylalanine, the CDR3 has a length of 16 residues. Of all the DNA, just the CDR3 is kept, 48 bases in frame from base 1. A distance of 14 bases separates the germline ends of V and J, which lose 3 bases and 2 bases respectively. CDR1 is given as SEHNR and CDR2 as FQNEAQ, both from the germline V gene (reference sequence). Material: central memory CD4+ T cells from blood. The chain employs TRBV7-9 and TRBJ1-3; the D gene is unclear. This clonotype was obtained from a woman between 18 and 29 years old in good health. CDR3 region: CASSFVEGRTGNTIYF. The DNA sequence follows: TGTGCCAGCAGCTTCGTAGAGGGCCGTACTGGAAACACCATATATTTT.